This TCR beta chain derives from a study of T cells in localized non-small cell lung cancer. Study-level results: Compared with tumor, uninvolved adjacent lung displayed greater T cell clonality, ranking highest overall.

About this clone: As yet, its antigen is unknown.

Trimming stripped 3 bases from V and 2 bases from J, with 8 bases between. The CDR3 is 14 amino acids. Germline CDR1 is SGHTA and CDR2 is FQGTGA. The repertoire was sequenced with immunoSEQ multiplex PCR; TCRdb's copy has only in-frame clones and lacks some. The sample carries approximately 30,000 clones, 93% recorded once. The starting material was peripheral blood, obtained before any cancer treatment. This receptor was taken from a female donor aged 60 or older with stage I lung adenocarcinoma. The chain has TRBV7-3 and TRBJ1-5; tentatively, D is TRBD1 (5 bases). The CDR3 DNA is TGTGCCAGCAGCTTCGAAGGGGGCAATCAGCCCCAGCATTTT. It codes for CASSFEGGNQPQHF.